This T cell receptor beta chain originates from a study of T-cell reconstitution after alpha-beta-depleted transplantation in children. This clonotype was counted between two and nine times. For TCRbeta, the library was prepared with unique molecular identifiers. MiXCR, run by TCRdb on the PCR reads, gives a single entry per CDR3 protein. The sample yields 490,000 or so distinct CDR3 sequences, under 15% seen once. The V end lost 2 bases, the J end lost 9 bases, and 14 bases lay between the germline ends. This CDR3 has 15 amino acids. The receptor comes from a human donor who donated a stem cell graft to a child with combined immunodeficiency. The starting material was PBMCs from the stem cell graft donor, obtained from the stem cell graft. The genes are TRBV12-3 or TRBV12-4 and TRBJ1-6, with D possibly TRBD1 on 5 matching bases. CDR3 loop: CASSLRGARGSPLHF. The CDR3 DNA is TGTGCCAGCAGTTTAAGGGGCGCAAGAGGTTCACCCCTCCACTTT.